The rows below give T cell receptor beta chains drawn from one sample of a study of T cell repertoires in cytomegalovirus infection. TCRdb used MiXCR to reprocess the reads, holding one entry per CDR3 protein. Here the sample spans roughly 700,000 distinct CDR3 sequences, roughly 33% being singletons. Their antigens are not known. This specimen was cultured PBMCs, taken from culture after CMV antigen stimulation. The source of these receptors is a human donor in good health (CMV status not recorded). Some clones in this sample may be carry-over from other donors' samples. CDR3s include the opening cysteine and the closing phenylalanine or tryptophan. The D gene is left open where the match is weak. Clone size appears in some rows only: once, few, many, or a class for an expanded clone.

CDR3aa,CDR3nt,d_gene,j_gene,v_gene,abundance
CASSRRGLETGELFF,TGTGCCAGCAGCCGCAGGGGACTGGAAACCGGGGAGCTGTTTTTT,NA,TRBJ2-2,TRBV7-2,few
CASSTRTSGGGTDTQYF,TGTGCCAGCAGCACTCGGACTAGCGGGGGGGGCACAGATACGCAGTATTTT,TRBD2,TRBJ2-3,TRBV7-9,few
CATSQLAGAGETQYF,TGTGCCACCAGCCAACTAGCGGGGGCAGGAGAGACCCAGTACTTC,TRBD2,TRBJ2-5,TRBV24-1,NA
CASSLALGDRNTGELFF,TGTGCCAGCAGCTTAGCGCTGGGAGACAGGAACACCGGGGAGCTGTTTTTT,NA,TRBJ2-2,TRBV7-9,many
CSAITSGGLYEQYF,TGCAGTGCAATAACTAGCGGCGGTTTATACGAGCAGTACTTC,TRBD2,TRBJ2-7,TRBV20-1,NA
CASSMSRGEAFF,TGTGCCAGCAGTATGAGCAGGGGAGAAGCTTTCTTT,NA,TRBJ1-1,TRBV6-5,few
CASSSAYRSTGQGVYEQYF,TGTGCCAGCAGCTCCGCCTACAGATCGACGGGACAGGGGGTCTACGAGCAGTACTTC,TRBD1,TRBJ2-7,TRBV7-9,few
CASSSGPGVQETQYF,TGTGCCAGCAGCTCTGGGCCAGGCGTCCAAGAGACCCAGTACTTC,NA,TRBJ2-5,TRBV9,few
CASSLARWDTQYF,TGTGCCAGCAGCTTAGCGCGGTGGGATACGCAGTATTTT,NA,TRBJ2-3,TRBV7-9,NA
CASSLIGQNYGYTF,TGTGCCAGCAGCTTGATAGGACAGAACTATGGCTACACCTTC,NA,TRBJ1-2,TRBV5-4,NA
CASSFKGGQGVSYTF,TGTGCCAGCAGTTTCAAGGGGGGACAGGGCGTCAGCTACACCTTC,TRBD1,TRBJ1-2,TRBV7-2,few
CASSLGRDRVYEQFF,TGTGCCAGCAGCTTAGGCCGGGACAGGGTATATGAGCAGTTCTTC,TRBD1,TRBJ2-1,TRBV7-2,many
CASSQEEGADNQPQHF,TGTGCCAGCAGCCAAGAGGAGGGGGCAGACAATCAGCCCCAGCATTTT,TRBD1,TRBJ1-5,TRBV4-2,NA
CASSEVLGGDYGYTF,TGCGCCAGCAGTGAGGTTTTAGGGGGCGACTATGGCTACACCTTC,TRBD1,TRBJ1-2,TRBV10-2,NA
CASSEFRGYDQPQHF,TGTGCCAGCAGTGAGTTCAGGGGGTACGATCAGCCCCAGCATTTT,TRBD1,TRBJ1-5,TRBV2,NA
CASSLYEGGGSPLHF,TGTGCCAGCAGCTTGTACGAGGGAGGAGGTTCACCCCTCCACTTT,NA,TRBJ1-6,TRBV7-2,few
CASGASNEQYF,TGTGCCAGCGGGGCTAGCAACGAGCAGTACTTC,NA,TRBJ2-7,TRBV12-3/TRBV12-4,few